The subject of this entry is one T cell receptor (beta chain). Its target is not known. The CDR3 loop spans 12 amino acids. V dropped 7 bases and J dropped 2 bases, with 6 bases sitting between them. The germline CDR1 and CDR2 sequences are SNHLY and FYNNEI. Generated by immunoSEQ multiplex PCR, the TCRdb table keeps only in-frame clones and is missing some. The data show more than 75,000 clones, 84% seen once. These data belong to a study of OX40 agonist ivuxolimab in advanced cancers. Study details: Three patients, one with hepatocellular carcinoma and two with cutaneous melanoma, achieved partial responses.

General study points: By week 6 at 0.1 to 3.0 mg/kg, blood CD4+ and CD8+ T cells had expanded clonally. Among T cells, CD8+ cells averaged more expanded clones than CD4+ cells.

The rearrangement links TRBV2 to TRBJ2-1, with D uncertain. The sequence derives from an adult with an advanced solid tumor such as melanoma, head and neck, liver or kidney cancer. Source: CD4+ or CD8+ T cells sorted from blood, taken in a trial of the OX40 agonist ivuxolimab. The CDR3 DNA sequence: TGTGCCAGCATGTATCCCTACAATGAGCAGTTCTTC. Its translation: CASMYPYNEQFF.